The 24 T cell receptor beta chains given below trace back to one sample, sequenced in a study of radiation and T cells in renal cell carcinoma. The time point is: blood 4 weeks post-SBRT, at nephrectomy. Indicated treatment: 15 Gy SBRT to primary tumor, nephrectomy 4 weeks later. Sequencing used immunoSEQ multiplex PCR; TCRdb keeps in-frame clones, though not all of them. This sample has tens of thousands of clones, with 81% found just once. Source: blood, taken from a patient whose treatment included radiotherapy and nephrectomy. These receptors originate from a man in his sixties with renal cell carcinoma.

V is TRBV29-1 and J is TRBJ1-2; no clear D. Between the trimmed V and J ends, which lost 5 bases and 5 bases, there was a span of 9 bases. This CDR3 contains 11 residues. Germline CDR1 and CDR2: SQVTM and ANQGSEA. The CDR3 region is CSVPFRYGYTF. CDR3 sequence (DNA): TGCAGCGTTCCATTTAGGTATGGCTACACCTTC.

V is TRBV19 and J is TRBJ2-3; TRBD2 is a possible D gene (7 bases). The V gene lost 7 bases and the J gene lost 5 bases, with 16 bases spanning the gap. The CDR3 runs to 14 residues. From germline, CDR1 is LNHDA and CDR2 SQIVND (reference sequence). The CDR3 sequence: CASTPAGQGDTQYF. The DNA of the CDR3 is TGTGCCAGTACCCCAGCGGGACAAGGAGATACGCAGTATTTT.

The V gene is TRBV7-2, the J gene TRBJ2-2; D is possibly TRBD2 (5 bases). Trimming shortened V by 3 bases and J by 2 bases, and 16 bases separated the two germline ends. There are 17 residues in the CDR3. Germline V gives CDR1 SGHTA, CDR2 FQGNSA. In DNA, the CDR3 is TGTGCCAGCAGCTTTTTGGGGAGTCGCCGCAACACCGGGGAGCTGTTTTTT. It codes for CASSFLGSRRNTGELFF.

This chain connects TRBV4-1 to TRBJ2-3, with D maybe TRBD2 (6 bases). CDR3 length: 15 amino acids. V lost 3 bases and J 3 bases, leaving 13 bases between the germline ends. Germline assignment: CDR1 MGHRA and CDR2 YSYEKL. CDR3 sequence: CASSHMTSSTDTQYF. As DNA, the CDR3 is TGCGCCAGCAGCCACATGACTAGTTCGACAGATACGCAGTATTTT.

The rearrangement joins TRBV27 to TRBJ1-5, with a possible D match to TRBD1 (5 bases). Per the germline V gene, CDR1 is MNHEY and CDR2 is SMNVEV (reference sequence). The CDR3 spans 17 residues. Trimming left V 6 bases short and J 4 bases short, with 22 bases between. The CDR3 region is CASRNLRGLSVNQPQHF. In DNA, the CDR3 is TGTGCCAGCAGAAACCTCCGGGGCTTGAGCGTAAATCAGCCCCAGCATTTT.

The genes are TRBV5-1 and TRBJ2-1; 10 nucleotides align to TRBD2. Germline values: CDR1 SGHRS, CDR2 YFSETQ. The junction had 5 bases not matched to a gene; V was cut back by 1 base and J by 7 bases. The CDR3 extends over 15 amino acids. The CDR3 sequence: CASSLLAGDTNEQFF. CDR3 nucleotide sequence: TGCGCCAGCAGCTTGCTAGCGGGAGACACTAATGAGCAGTTCTTC.

The chain links TRBV11-2 to TRBJ2-7, with TRBD2 matching over 9 bases. CDR3 size: 15 residues. The ends lost 4 bases at V and 0 bases at J; junction bases unmatched: 4. Per the germline V gene, CDR1 is SGHAT and CDR2 is FQNNGV. CDR3 coding DNA: TGTGCCAGCAGCTCGCTAGCGGGATTCTCCTACGAGCAGTACTTC. The encoded protein is CASSSLAGFSYEQYF.

This clone was picked up one time. The chain couples TRBV7-2 to TRBJ2-7, with TRBD2 identical over 11 bases. The V gene's germline CDR1 is SGHTA and CDR2 FQGNSA. The ends lost 3 bases at V and 0 bases at J; junction bases unmatched: 7. CDR3 length: 17 residues. CDR3 sequence: CASSLARTSGLSYEQYF. In DNA, the CDR3 is TGTGCCAGCAGCTTGGCCAGGACTAGCGGGCTCTCCTACGAGCAGTACTTC.

The rearrangement joins TRBV6-5 to TRBJ2-7; the D is unclear. The CDR3 consists of 15 residues. V lost 2 bases, J lost 6 bases, and 17 bases lay in between. From germline, CDR1 is MNHEY and CDR2 SVGAGI. In DNA, the CDR3 is TGTGCCAGCAGTTACGGGGTGAGAGGTTGGGGCGAGCAGTACTTC. Protein: CASSYGVRGWGEQYF.

This sequence joins TRBV2 and TRBJ2-2, with D perhaps TRBD2 (5 bases). V was clipped by 6 bases and J by 8 bases, with 13 bases between them. The CDR3 is 13 residues long. CDR1 is SNHLY, CDR2 FYNNEI, per germline. CDR3 residues: CASSKDRGGELFF. DNA for the CDR3: TGTGCCAGCAGCAAGGATCGAGGGGGGGAGCTGTTTTTT.

V gene TRBV10-3 combines with J gene TRBJ2-7; D uncertain. CDR1 is ENHRY, CDR2 SYGVKD, per germline. This CDR3 has 11 amino acids. Deletions cut 0 bases from V and 6 bases from J, with 3 bases between. The CDR3 DNA is TGTGCCATCAGTGAGTCTACCGAGCAGTACTTC. Amino acids: CAISESTEQYF.

V is TRBV5-1 and J is TRBJ1-1; D perhaps matches TRBD1 (5 bases). Germline V CDR1 and CDR2: SGHRS, YFSETQ. This CDR3 has 14 amino acids. V gave up 0 bases and J gave up 7 bases, with 13 bases separating them. CDR3 sequence reads: CASSLGQPNREAFF. The CDR3 nucleotides read TGCGCCAGCAGCTTGGGACAGCCAAACCGTGAAGCTTTCTTT.

The genes are TRBV7-9 and TRBJ2-7; the match to TRBD2 covers 7 bases. V gave up 5 bases and J gave up 6 bases; unmatched junction bases: 7. The CDR3 totals 13 residues. CDR1 and CDR2 from the germline V gene are SEHNR and FQNEAQ (reference sequence). The CDR3 is CASSKREGSEQYF. The CDR3 coding sequence is TGTGCCAGCAGCAAAAGGGAGGGTTCCGAGCAGTACTTC. Full variable domain (remainder filled in from reference TRBV7-9 and TRBJ2-7): DTGVSQNPRHKITKRGQNVTFRCDPISEHNRLYWYRQTLGQGPEFLTYFQNEAQLEKSRLLSDRFSAERPKGSFSTLEIQRTEQGDSAMYLCASSKREGSEQYFGPGTRLTVT.

V gene TRBV30 combines with J gene TRBJ2-4; TRBD1 might be the D (6 bases). CDR1 is GTSNPN, CDR2 SVGIG, per germline (reference sequence). The V end lost 4 bases, the J end lost 4 bases, and 23 bases lay between the germline ends. This CDR3 contains 17 residues. The CDR3 DNA sequence: TGTGCCTGGACCAGGCCCCATCGCGACAGGCGAAAAAACATTCAGTACTTC. Its protein product is CAWTRPHRDRRKNIQYF.

This chain connects TRBV5-5 to TRBJ2-3; 8 positions match TRBD1. After removal of 4 bases from V and 3 bases from J, the junction contained 4 bases not matched to a gene. There are 14 residues in the CDR3. Germline V lookup: CDR1 SGHKS, CDR2 YYEKEE (reference sequence). Written as DNA, the CDR3 is TGTGCCAGCAGCCCGACAGGGGTGACAGATACGCAGTATTTT. This gives the protein CASSPTGVTDTQYF. Full variable domain (outside the CDR3, taken from reference TRBV5-5 and TRBJ2-3): DAGVTQSPTHLIKTRGQQVTLRCSPISGHKSVSWYQQVLGQGPQFIFQYYEKEERGRGNFPDRFSARQFPNYSSELNVNALLLGDSALYLCASSPTGVTDTQYFGPGTRLTVL.

This chain joins TRBV19 and TRBJ1-5, with D perhaps TRBD1 (5 bases). This CDR3 has 14 amino acids. The ends were cut back, 4 bases at V and 3 bases at J, with 10 bases in the middle. Germline V CDR1 and CDR2: LNHDA, SQIVND (reference sequence). CDR3 loop: CASSNFRANQPQHF. The DNA of the CDR3 is TGTGCCAGTAGTAACTTCAGGGCCAATCAGCCCCAGCATTTT.

The genes are TRBV11-2 and TRBJ2-3, with 11 bases that match TRBD2. With V trimmed by 1 base and J by 8 bases, 5 bases remained unmatched. The CDR3 extends over 15 amino acids. Germline V CDR1 and CDR2: SGHAT, FQNNGV. CDR3 sequence: CASSLGLAGIGTQYF. The CDR3 DNA is TGTGCCAGCAGCTTAGGACTAGCGGGGATTGGTACGCAGTATTTT. The variable domain in full, with the rest retrieved from reference TRBV11-2 and TRBJ2-3, is EAGVAQSPRYKIIEKRQSVAFWCNPISGHATLYWYQQILGQGPKLLIQFQNNGVVDDSQLPKDRFSAERLKGVDSTLKIQPAKLEDSAVYLCASSLGLAGIGTQYFGPGTRLTVL.

By share, this clone counts as medium-sized. The chain links TRBV7-9 to TRBJ2-3; 8 nucleotides agree with TRBD2. CDR3 size: 15 residues. The germline V gene has CDR1 SEHNR and CDR2 FQNEAQ (reference sequence). The V segment lost 1 base and the J segment 2 bases; nucleotides outside the gene matches: 2. The CDR3 region has the DNA TGTGCCAGCAGCTTAGGAGCGGGAGTCACAGATACGCAGTATTTT. It encodes CASSLGAGVTDTQYF.

Points on this clone: Compared with germline, one end of the junction differs, possibly owing to a read error. The chain employs TRBV7-3 and TRBJ1-1; no clear D gene. The CDR3 is 13 residues long. CDR1 is SGHTA, CDR2 FQGTGA, per germline. The CDR3 region has the DNA TGTGCCAGCAGGTTAAGTGGGAGAACTGAAGCTTTCTTT. This sequence encodes CASRLSGRTEAFF.

The genes are TRBV10-3 and TRBJ1-1; TRBD1 is a possible D gene (6 bases). Trimming left V 2 bases short and J 3 bases short, with 13 bases between. The CDR3 totals 15 residues. Germline CDR1 reads ENHRY; CDR2 reads SYGVKD. In DNA, the CDR3 is TGTGCCATCAGTGAGAGGCAGGGGCACTACACTGAAGCTTTCTTT. Its translation: CAISERQGHYTEAFF.

The chain carries TRBV28 and TRBJ2-5; a weak D match, TRBD1 (6 bases). Germline V gene lookup returns CDR1 MDHEN and CDR2 SYDVKM. CDR3 size: 13 residues. The ends were cut back, 7 bases at V and 2 bases at J, with 11 bases in the middle. DNA of the CDR3: TGTGCCAGCACTCTAGGGGGTCAAGAGACCCAGTACTTC. It encodes CASTLGGQETQYF.

This clone occurred once. This chain links TRBV11-2 with TRBJ1-2, with D perhaps TRBD1 (6 bases). The V gene's germline CDR1 is SGHAT and CDR2 FQNNGV. The V and J ends lost 1 base and 5 bases respectively, with 8 bases between them. CDR3 length: 13 amino acids. CDR3 protein: CASSLVRGYGYTF. For the CDR3, the DNA is TGTGCCAGCAGCTTAGTCAGGGGTTATGGCTACACCTTC.

V gene TRBV27 combines with J gene TRBJ2-4, with 7 bases identical to TRBD1. Looked up from germline, CDR1 is MNHEY and CDR2 is SMNVEV (reference sequence). CDR3 length equals 15 residues. Trimming at V came to 3 bases and at J to 5 bases, leaving 7 bases not matched to a gene. CDR3 loop: CASSFHRDRENIQYF. The CDR3 nucleotides read TGTGCCAGCAGTTTTCACCGGGACAGAGAAAACATTCAGTACTTC.

The rearrangement uses TRBV13 and TRBJ2-5; D might be TRBD2 (6 bases). The assigned J gene may be wrong: the sequence end matches TRBJ2-7 better. The CDR3 loop spans 15 amino acids. Per the germline V gene, CDR1 is PRHDT and CDR2 is FYEKMQ (reference sequence). The CDR3 sequence is CASSFTGEVRNEQYF. The CDR3 DNA is TGTGCCAGCAGCTTTACGGGGGAGGTCCGCAACGAGCAGTACTTC.